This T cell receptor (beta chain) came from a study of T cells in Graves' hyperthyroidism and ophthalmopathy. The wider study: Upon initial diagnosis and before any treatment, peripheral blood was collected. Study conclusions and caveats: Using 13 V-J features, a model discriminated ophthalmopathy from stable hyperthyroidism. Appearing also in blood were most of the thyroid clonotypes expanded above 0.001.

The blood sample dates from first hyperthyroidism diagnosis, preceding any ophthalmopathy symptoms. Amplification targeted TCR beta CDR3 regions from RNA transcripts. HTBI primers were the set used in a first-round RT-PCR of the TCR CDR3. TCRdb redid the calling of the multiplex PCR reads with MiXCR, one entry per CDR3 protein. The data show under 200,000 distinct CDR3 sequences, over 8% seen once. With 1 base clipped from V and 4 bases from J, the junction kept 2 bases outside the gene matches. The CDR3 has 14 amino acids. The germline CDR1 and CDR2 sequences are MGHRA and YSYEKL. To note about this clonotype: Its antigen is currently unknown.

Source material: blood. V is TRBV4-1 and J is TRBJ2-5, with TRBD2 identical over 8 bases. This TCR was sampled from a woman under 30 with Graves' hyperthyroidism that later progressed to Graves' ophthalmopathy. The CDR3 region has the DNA TGCGCCAGCAGCCAAGTCCTAGCGGGAGAGACCCAGTACTTC. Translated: CASSQVLAGETQYF.